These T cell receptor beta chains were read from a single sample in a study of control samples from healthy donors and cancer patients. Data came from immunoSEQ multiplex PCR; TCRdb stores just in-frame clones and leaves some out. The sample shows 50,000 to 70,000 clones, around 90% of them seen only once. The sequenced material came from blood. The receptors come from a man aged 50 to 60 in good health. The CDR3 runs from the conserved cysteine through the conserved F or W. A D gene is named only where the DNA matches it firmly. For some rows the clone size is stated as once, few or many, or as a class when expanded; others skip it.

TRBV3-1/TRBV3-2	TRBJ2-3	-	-	CASSQSGNTQYF	TGTGCCAGCAGCCAGTCTGGGAATACGCAGTATTTT
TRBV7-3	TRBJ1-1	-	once	CASSLTGVSTEAFF	TGTGCCAGCAGCTTAACGGGGGTCTCGACTGAAGCTTTCTTT
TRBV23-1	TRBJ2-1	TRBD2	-	CASSQSPRAGGPDEQFF	TGCGCCAGCAGTCAATCCCCCAGGGCGGGAGGGCCAGATGAGCAGTTCTTC
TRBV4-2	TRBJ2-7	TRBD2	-	CASSQAGIAGGPPLEQYF	TGTGCCAGCAGCCAAGCCGGAATAGCGGGAGGCCCTCCTCTTGAGCAGTACTTC
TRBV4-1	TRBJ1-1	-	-	CASSEGWQAVGFTEAFF	TGCGCCAGCAGCGAAGGGTGGCAGGCGGTAGGTTTCACTGAAGCTTTCTTT
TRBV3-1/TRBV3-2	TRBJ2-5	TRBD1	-	CASSQGGQGETQYF	TGTGCCAGCAGCCAGGGAGGACAGGGGGAGACCCAGTACTTC
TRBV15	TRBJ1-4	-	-	CATSRVRGIEKLFF	TGTGCCACCAGCAGAGTCCGGGGAATTGAAAAACTGTTTTTT
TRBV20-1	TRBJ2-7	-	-	CSAGEQYF	TGCAGTGCTGGCGAGCAGTACTTC
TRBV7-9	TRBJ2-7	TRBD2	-	CASSKGTSGSHEQYF	TGTGCCAGCAGCAAGGGGACTAGCGGGAGCCACGAGCAGTACTTC
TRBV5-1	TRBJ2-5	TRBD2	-	CASSDPAGVQETQYF	TGCGCCAGCAGCGACCCGGCGGGAGTCCAAGAGACCCAGTACTTC
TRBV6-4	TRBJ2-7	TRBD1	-	CASSDSTGTGAYEQYF	TGTGCCAGCAGTGACTCTACCGGGACAGGGGCTTACGAGCAGTACTTC
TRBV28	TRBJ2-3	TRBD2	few	CASSSAYSREGGDTQYF	TGTGCCAGCAGTTCCGCCTATTCGCGGGAGGGGGGAGATACGCAGTATTTT
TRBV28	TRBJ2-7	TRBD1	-	CASSSPGQGASEQYF	TGTGCCAGCAGTTCACCGGGACAGGGGGCTAGCGAGCAGTACTTC
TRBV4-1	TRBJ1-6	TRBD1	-	CASSQGEFEGTGNSPLHF	TGCGCCAGCAGCCAAGGAGAATTCGAGGGGACAGGGAATTCACCCCTCCACTTT
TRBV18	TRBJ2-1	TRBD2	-	CASSRPSGGSWDEQFF	TGTGCCAGCTCTCGCCCGTCCGGCGGGAGTTGGGATGAGCAGTTCTTC
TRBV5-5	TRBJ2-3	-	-	CASSLWEGDTQYF	TGTGCCAGCAGCTTGTGGGAAGGAGATACGCAGTATTTT
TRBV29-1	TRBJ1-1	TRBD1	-	CGFSVTGVTGAFF	TGCGGGTTTTCCGTGACAGGGGTAACTGGAGCTTTCTTT
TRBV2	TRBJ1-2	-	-	CASRNSYGYTF	TGTGCCAGCAGGAACAGTTATGGCTACACCTTC
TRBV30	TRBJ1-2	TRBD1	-	CAWGAGTGTGYTF	TGTGCCTGGGGGGCCGGGACAGGGACGGGCTACACCTTC
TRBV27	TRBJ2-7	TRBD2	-	CASSLSGRGDYEQYF	TGTGCCAGCAGTTTATCGGGGCGGGGGGACTACGAGCAGTACTTC
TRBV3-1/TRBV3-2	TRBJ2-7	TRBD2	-	CASSSWGGSSYEQYF	TGTGCCAGCAGCTCCTGGGGGGGAAGCTCCTACGAGCAGTACTTC
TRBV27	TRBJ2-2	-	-	CASSLGTLTGELFF	TGTGCCAGCAGCCTCGGGACACTCACCGGGGAGCTGTTTTTT
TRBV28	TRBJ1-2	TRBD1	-	CASSFRDRPGYTF	TGTGCCAGCAGTTTCCGGGACAGACCCGGCTACACCTTC
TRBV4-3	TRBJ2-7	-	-	CASSQDRAAYEQYF	TGCGCCAGCAGCCAAGATCGGGCAGCCTACGAGCAGTACTTC
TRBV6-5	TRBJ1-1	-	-	CASSGRAGDTEAFF	TGTGCCAGCAGCGGGAGGGCGGGGGACACTGAAGCTTTCTTT
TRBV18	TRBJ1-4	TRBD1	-	CASSTYRGTNEKLFF	TGTGCCAGCTCAACATACAGGGGCACTAATGAAAAACTGTTTTTT
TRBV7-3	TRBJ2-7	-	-	CASSFGAGEQYF	TGTGCCAGCAGCTTCGGGGCGGGGGAGCAGTACTTC
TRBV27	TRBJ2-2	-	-	CASSLESGKKGGELFF	TGTGCCAGCAGTTTAGAATCCGGGAAGAAGGGAGGGGAGCTGTTTTTT
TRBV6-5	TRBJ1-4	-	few	CASSPLGTSNEKLFF	TGTGCCAGCAGTCCCCTAGGGACCTCAAATGAAAAACTGTTTTTT
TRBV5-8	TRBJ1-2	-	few	CASSPSYGHGFGYGYTF	TGTGCCAGCAGCCCGTCTTACGGACATGGCTTCGGCTATGGCTACACCTTC
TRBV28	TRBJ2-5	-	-	CAPPRDVQETQYF	TGTGCCCCACCCCGGGACGTTCAAGAGACCCAGTACTTC
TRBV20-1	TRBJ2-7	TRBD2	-	CSASPGTSAYEQYF	TGCAGTGCTAGTCCCGGGACTAGCGCCTACGAGCAGTACTTC
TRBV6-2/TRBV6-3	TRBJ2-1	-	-	CASSYPSLGRYDSYNEQFF	TGTGCCAGCAGTTACCCTAGCCTGGGACGCTACGACTCCTACAATGAGCAGTTCTTC